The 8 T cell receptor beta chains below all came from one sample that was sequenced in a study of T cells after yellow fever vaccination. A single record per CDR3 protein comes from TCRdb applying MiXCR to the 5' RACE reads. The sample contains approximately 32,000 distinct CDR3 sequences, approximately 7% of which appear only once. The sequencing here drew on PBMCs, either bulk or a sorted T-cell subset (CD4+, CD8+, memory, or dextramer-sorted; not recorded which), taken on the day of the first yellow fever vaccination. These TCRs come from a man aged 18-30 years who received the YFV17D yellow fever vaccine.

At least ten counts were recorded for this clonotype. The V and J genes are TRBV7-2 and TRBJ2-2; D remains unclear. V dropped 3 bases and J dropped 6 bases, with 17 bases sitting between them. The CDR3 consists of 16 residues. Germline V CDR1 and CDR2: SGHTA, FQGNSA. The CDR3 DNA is TGTGCCAGCAGCTTTTTGTTCCCAGGTTCGGCCGGGGAGCTGTTTTTT. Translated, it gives CASSFLFPGSAGELFF.

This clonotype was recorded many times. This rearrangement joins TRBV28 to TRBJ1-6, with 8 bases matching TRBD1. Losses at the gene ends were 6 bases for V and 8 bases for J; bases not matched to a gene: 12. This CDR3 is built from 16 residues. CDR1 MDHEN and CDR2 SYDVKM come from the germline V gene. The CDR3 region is CASRASTGVVDSPLHF. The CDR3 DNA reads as TGTGCCAGCAGAGCTTCGACAGGGGTGGTGGATTCACCCCTCCACTTT.

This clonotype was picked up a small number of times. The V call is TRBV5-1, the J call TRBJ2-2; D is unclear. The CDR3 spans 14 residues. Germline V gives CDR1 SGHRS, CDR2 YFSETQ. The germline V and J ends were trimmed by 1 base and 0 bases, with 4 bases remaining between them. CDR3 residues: CASSLTANTGELFF. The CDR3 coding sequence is TGCGCCAGCAGCTTGACAGCGAACACCGGGGAGCTGTTTTTT.

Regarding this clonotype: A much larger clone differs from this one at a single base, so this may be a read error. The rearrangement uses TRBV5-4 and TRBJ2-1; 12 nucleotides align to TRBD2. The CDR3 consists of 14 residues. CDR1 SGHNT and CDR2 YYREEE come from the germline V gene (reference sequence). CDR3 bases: TGTGCCTGCAGCGGACTAGCGGGGTACAATGAGCAGTTCTTC. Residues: CACSGLAGYNEQFF.

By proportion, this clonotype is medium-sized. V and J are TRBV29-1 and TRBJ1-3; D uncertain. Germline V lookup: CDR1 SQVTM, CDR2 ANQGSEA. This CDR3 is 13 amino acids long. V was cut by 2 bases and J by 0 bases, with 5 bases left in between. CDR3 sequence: CSVEPGSGNTIYF. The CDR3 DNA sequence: TGCAGCGTTGAACCAGGCTCTGGAAACACCATATATTTT. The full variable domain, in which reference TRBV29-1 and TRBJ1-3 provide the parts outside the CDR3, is SAVISQKPSRDICQRGTSLTIQCQVDSQVTMMFWYRQQPGQSLTLIATANQGSEATYESGFVIDKFPISRPNLTFSTLTVSNMSPEDSSIYLCSVEPGSGNTIYFGEGSWLTVV.

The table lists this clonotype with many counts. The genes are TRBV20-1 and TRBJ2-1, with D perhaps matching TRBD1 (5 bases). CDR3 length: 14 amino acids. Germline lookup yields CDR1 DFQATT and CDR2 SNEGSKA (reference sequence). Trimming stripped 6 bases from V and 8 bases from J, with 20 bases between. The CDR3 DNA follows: TGCAGTGCCCTGTCCAGGGTCTCTGGCGATGAGCAGTTCTTC. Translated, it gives CSALSRVSGDEQFF.

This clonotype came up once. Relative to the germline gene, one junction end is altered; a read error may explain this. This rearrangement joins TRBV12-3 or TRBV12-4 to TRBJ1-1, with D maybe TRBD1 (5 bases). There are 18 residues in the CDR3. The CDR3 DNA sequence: TGTGCCATCAGTTTTGGCCGGCAGGGATTCCGGCCTAATGCTGAAGCTTTCTTT. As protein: CAISFGRQGFRPNAEAFF.

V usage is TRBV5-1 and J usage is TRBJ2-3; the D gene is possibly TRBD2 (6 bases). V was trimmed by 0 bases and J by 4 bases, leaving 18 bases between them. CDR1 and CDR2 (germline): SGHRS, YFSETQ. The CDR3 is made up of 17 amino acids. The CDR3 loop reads CASSLGGTWRGSDTQYF. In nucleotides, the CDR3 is TGCGCCAGCAGCTTGGGCGGCACTTGGCGGGGCTCAGATACGCAGTATTTT.